This T cell receptor beta chain originates from a study of cytomegalovirus exposure and HLA in healthy donors. Overall study context: The study placed over 65% of its 350 to 400 genotyped donors in the Caucasian-associated ancestry cluster.

Overall study results and limits: For most TCR beta V segments, an earlier analysis put the productive rate at about 87% or about 30% of the time.

With 60 Vbeta and 13 Jbeta primers, the PCR was carried out. Sequenced by immunoSEQ multiplex PCR; TCRdb stores in-frame clones only, minus some. The data contain approximately 82,000 clones, over 9% of them seen just once; the ten biggest clones take up about 24%. In the case of this clone: No antigen is known for it.

The CDR3 is 20 amino acids. V was clipped by 0 bases and J by 6 bases; unmatched bases: 17. In germline, CDR1 is MNHEY, CDR2 SMNVEV (reference sequence). The source of this sequence is a man aged 60 to 75 in good health and CMV-seropositive. The rearrangement links TRBV27 to TRBJ2-7; TRBD2 aligns across 13 bases. Sequencing used PBMCs. The chain's CDR3 is CASSLSPLGTSGTGMREQYF. The CDR3 DNA sequence: TGTGCCAGCAGTTTATCGCCTTTGGGGACTAGCGGGACGGGGATGCGCGAGCAGTACTTC.